This entry lists 23 T cell receptor beta chains sequenced from one sample in a study of T-cell reconstitution after alpha-beta-depleted transplantation in children. Library preparation (for TCRbeta) was performed with unique molecular identifiers. One entry per CDR3 protein results from TCRdb running MiXCR on the PCR reads. The sample holds 300,000 to 400,000 distinct CDR3 sequences, approximately 12% seen once. This material consisted of PBMCs, taken from the stem cell graft. These TCRs come from a human donor who donated a stem cell graft to a child with Fanconi anemia.

This clonotype was detected only a few times. The gene calls are TRBV11-1 and TRBJ2-5; no firm D call. CDR1 SGHAT and CDR2 FQDESV come from the germline V gene (reference sequence). This CDR3 is 15 amino acids long. V lost 2 bases to trimming and J lost 4 bases, with 14 bases between them. Here the CDR3 DNA reads TGTGCCAGCAGCTTATCCCCCCAAATGGGAGAGACCCAGTACTTC. Translated: CASSLSPQMGETQYF.

This clonotype was seen only a few times. This chain uses TRBV29-1 with TRBJ2-6, with TRBD1 matching 9 bases. Germline V gene sequence: CDR1 SQVTM, CDR2 ANQGSEA. The CDR3 consists of 14 residues. The trim removed 4 bases at V and 2 bases at J, leaving 0 bases unmatched. The CDR3 region has the DNA TGCAGCGTTGGGACAGGGGCTGGGGCCAACGTCCTGACTTTC. It codes for CSVGTGAGANVLTF.

The chain couples TRBV7-2 to TRBJ2-7, with 10 bases fitting TRBD1. V lost 4 bases to trimming and J lost 3 bases; unmatched junction nucleotides: 0. The CDR3 consists of 13 residues. The germline V gene encodes CDR1 SGHTA and CDR2 FQGNSA. CDR3 sequence: CASSWDRGYEQYV. The DNA for the CDR3 is TGTGCCAGCAGCTGGGACAGGGGCTACGAGCAGTACGTC.

A few counts support this clonotype. The chain carries TRBV5-1 and TRBJ1-5; a weak D match, TRBD1 (5 bases). The germline CDR1 and CDR2 sequences are SGHRS and YFSETQ. V was shortened by 1 base and J by 1 base, with 9 bases between the two germline ends. The CDR3 contains 15 residues. CDR3 in DNA: TGCGCCAGCAGCTTGTCGGGGCTGAGCAATCAGCCCCAGCATTTT. As protein: CASSLSGLSNQPQHF.

This chain connects TRBV2 to TRBJ2-5; TRBD1 aligns across 8 bases. The V segment lost 5 bases and the J segment 5 bases; nucleotides outside the gene matches: 4. The germline V gene has CDR1 SNHLY and CDR2 FYNNEI. The CDR3 extends over 13 amino acids. CDR3 in DNA: TGTGCCAGCAGTTATACAGGGGGGGAGACCCAGTACTTC. Its protein product is CASSYTGGETQYF.

This clonotype came up a few times. The chain has TRBV12-3 or TRBV12-4 and TRBJ1-5, with 10 bases matching TRBD1. The CDR3 is made up of 16 amino acids. V lost 5 bases, J lost 0 bases, and 4 bases stayed unmatched. Here the CDR3 reads CASSPRQGASNQPQHF. CDR3 in DNA: TGTGCCAGCAGTCCCAGACAGGGGGCTAGCAATCAGCCCCAGCATTTT.

This clonotype was detected a few times. This chain connects TRBV21-1 to TRBJ2-1. TRBV21-1 is reported as a pseudogene. This CDR3 has 15 residues. The CDR3 nucleotides are TGTGCCAGCAGCAAGGGGAATTACTCCTACAATGAGCAGTTCTTC. Protein sequence: CASSKGNYSYNEQFF.

The chain employs TRBV3-1 and TRBJ2-3; maybe TRBD1 (5 bases). CDR3 size: 16 residues. The germline V and J ends were trimmed by 3 bases and 0 bases, with 13 bases remaining between them. Germline V gives CDR1 LGHDT, CDR2 YNNKEL (reference sequence). The CDR3 coding sequence is TGTGCCAGCAGCCACCAGGGCCCTCCTAGCACAGATACGCAGTATTTT. This translates into CASSHQGPPSTDTQYF.

This clonotype occurred many times. The V call is TRBV15, the J call TRBJ1-2; TRBD1 aligns across 7 bases. CDR1 and CDR2 from the germline V gene are LNHNV and YYDKDF (reference sequence). V lost 2 bases and J lost 7; bases outside the gene matches: 7. The CDR3 extends over 14 amino acids. Written as DNA, the CDR3 is TGTGCCACCAGCAGAAACAGGGGTGACGGTGGCTACACCTTC. Translating gives CATSRNRGDGGYTF. Looking up the rest from reference TRBV15 and TRBJ1-2 gives the full variable domain: DAMVIQNPRYQVTQFGKPVTLSCSQTLNHNVMYWYQQKSSQAPKLLFHYYDKDFNNEADTPDNFQSRRPNTSFCFLDIRSPGLGDTAMYLCATSRNRGDGGYTFGSGTRLTVV.

The sample holds many counts of this clonotype. For the CDR3, the DNA is TGCGCCAGCAGCCAAGATAGGGGGGAGCTGTTTTTT. Its translation is CASSQDRGELFF. The chain uses TRBV4-1 and TRBJ2-2; unclear D gene. V lost 0 bases, J lost 8 bases, and 4 bases lay in between. CDR1 and CDR2 from the germline V gene are MGHRA and YSYEKL. The CDR3 has 12 residues.

The chain carries TRBV20-1 and TRBJ2-1, with 10 bases fitting TRBD2. Germline V gives CDR1 DFQATT, CDR2 SNEGSKA (reference sequence). V shed 6 bases and J 2 bases; nucleotides not matched to a gene: 7. This CDR3 has 15 amino acids. The CDR3 DNA follows: TGCAGTGCCCAGCCCCTAGCGGGGGCCTACAATGAGCAGTTCTTC. It codes for CSAQPLAGAYNEQFF.

The chain carries TRBV3-1 and TRBJ1-2; the D gene is possibly TRBD1 (6 bases). Germline assignment: CDR1 LGHDT and CDR2 YNNKEL (reference sequence). V was pared by 3 bases and J by 12 bases, with 20 bases between. The CDR3 contains 14 residues. The CDR3 DNA reads as TGTGCCAGCAGCCAGTTACGGGACATCGGGAGACACACCTTC. It translates to CASSQLRDIGRHTF. The variable domain in full, completed from reference TRBV3-1 and TRBJ1-2, reads DTAVSQTPKYLVTQMGNDKSIKCEQNLGHDTMYWYKQDSKKFLKIMFSYNNKELIINETVPNRFSPKSPDKAHLNLHINSLELGDSAVYFCASSQLRDIGRHTFGSGTRLTVV.

This clonotype came up a few times. The V gene is TRBV20-1, the J gene TRBJ2-2; 7 nucleotides match TRBD1. The V and J ends lost 2 bases and 0 bases, in that order; junction bases with no gene match: 9. Germline V gene lookup returns CDR1 DFQATT and CDR2 SNEGSKA (reference sequence). The CDR3 contains 17 residues. DNA for the CDR3: TGCAGTGCTAGAAGGACCCGGGACAGACCGAACACCGGGGAGCTGTTTTTT. Its translation: CSARRTRDRPNTGELFF.

The rearrangement joins TRBV28 to TRBJ1-1; D gene uncertain. CDR1 and CDR2 from the germline V gene are MDHEN and SYDVKM. CDR3 length equals 15 residues. V was shortened by 6 bases and J by 1 base, with 15 bases between the two germline ends. This CDR3 is CASSSPREGNTEAFF. Written as DNA, the CDR3 is TGTGCCAGCAGCTCCCCCCGTGAGGGGAACACTGAAGCTTTCTTT.

The genes are TRBV27 and TRBJ1-6; D gene ambiguous. The V gene lost 3 bases and the J gene lost 1 base, with 7 bases spanning the gap. The germline gives CDR1 MNHEY, CDR2 SMNVEV (reference sequence). The CDR3 has 15 residues. In DNA form, the CDR3 reads TGTGCCAGCAGTTTGGAGGATTCCTATAATTCACCCCTCCACTTT. Its protein is CASSLEDSYNSPLHF.

This clonotype occurred many times. V usage is TRBV28 and J usage is TRBJ2-2; the D gene could be TRBD1 or TRBD2 (5 bases each). The germline V and J ends were trimmed by 6 bases and 1 base, with 15 bases remaining between them. The germline gives CDR1 MDHEN, CDR2 SYDVKM. CDR3 size: 16 residues. CDR3 sequence reads: CASSLPGRGNTGELFF. The CDR3 coding sequence is TGTGCCAGCAGCCTCCCGGGACGGGGGAACACCGGGGAGCTGTTTTTT.

This clonotype was found a few times. The chain employs TRBV7-8 and TRBJ2-2; TRBD1 matches 7 bases. This CDR3 has 16 residues. J was trimmed by 7 bases and V by 2 bases; bases with no gene match: 10. In germline, CDR1 is SGHVS, CDR2 FQNEAQ. The CDR3 bases are TGTGCCAGCAGCTTAAGACAGGGAAGGAACGACGGGGAGCTGTTTTTT. It codes for CASSLRQGRNDGELFF.

This clonotype was observed at least ten times. The chain joins TRBV4-2 to TRBJ1-1, with 11 bases fitting TRBD1. This CDR3 comprises 13 residues. The V gene's germline CDR1 is LGHNA and CDR2 YNFKEQ. Trimming took 2 bases from V and 14 from J; bases not matched to a gene: 7. CDR3 amino acids: CASSQTGQGAIFF. CDR3 coding DNA: TGTGCCAGCAGCCAAACCGGACAGGGGGCTATATTCTTT.

This chain links TRBV20-1 with TRBJ2-1; 8 nucleotides match TRBD2. The CDR3 loop spans 18 amino acids. In germline, CDR1 is DFQATT, CDR2 SNEGSKA (reference sequence). J lost 0 bases, V lost 3 bases, and 13 bases had no gene match. In nucleotides, the CDR3 is TGCAGTGCTAGCCGGGGGGGCGGCTTAATTCTCTCCTACAATGAGCAGTTCTTC. Its translation is CSASRGGGLILSYNEQFF.

The chain couples TRBV12-3 or TRBV12-4 to TRBJ2-5; 8 bases match TRBD2. Germline trimming cut 8 bases from V and 6 bases from J; bases unmatched to any gene: 11. The CDR3 totals 14 residues. CDR3 bases: TGTGCCAGCGGTAGCGGGGCTGCTACGAAGACCCAGTACTTC. Protein: CASGSGAATKTQYF.

V and J are TRBV10-3 and TRBJ1-2, with D hard to call. Trimming removed 4 bases from V and 1 base from J, with 10 bases in between. Germline loops: CDR1 ENHRY, CDR2 SYGVKD. This CDR3 has 14 amino acids. The CDR3, as DNA: TGTGCCATCAGTGGGCCAGGAAATAACTATGGCTACACCTTC. The encoded protein is CAISGPGNNYGYTF.

The chain carries TRBV24-1 and TRBJ2-5; the D is unclear. V was clipped by 3 bases and J by 4 bases, with 11 bases between them. The germline gives CDR1 KGHDR, CDR2 SFDVKD. The CDR3 runs 14 residues. CDR3 region: CATSDRGAPETQYF. The CDR3 DNA is TGTGCCACCAGTGATCGAGGAGCCCCAGAGACCCAGTACTTC.

The chain uses TRBV7-6 and TRBJ1-1; D not certain. Germline V lookup: CDR1 SGHVS, CDR2 FNYEAQ. This CDR3 region has 13 residues. The V and J ends lost 2 bases and 3 bases respectively, with 7 bases between them. The DNA of the CDR3 is TGTGCCAGCAGCTTAAGTAGGCACACTGAAGCTTTCTTT. It is translated as CASSLSRHTEAFF.